This T cell receptor beta chain was sequenced during a study of blood T cells in healthy people across ages. Together with a sample-barcoded 5' primer, a J-beta primer mix was included in a second PCR lasting roughly 6 to 12 cycles. A single record per CDR3 protein comes from TCRdb applying MiXCR to the 5' RACE reads. Here the sample spans 650,000 to 800,000 distinct CDR3 sequences, 44% being singletons. After removal of 5 bases from V and 2 bases from J, the junction contained 3 bases not matched to a gene. This CDR3 has 15 residues. This clonotype was counted only a few times. The sequenced sample was blood. V usage is TRBV12-3 or TRBV12-4 and J usage is TRBJ2-6; TRBD1 aligns across 7 bases. The sequence came from a man aged 55 to 70 in good health. The CDR3 coding sequence is TGTGCCAGCAGTAATACAGGGGCTGGGGCCAACGTCCTGACTTTC. Its protein is CASSNTGAGANVLTF.